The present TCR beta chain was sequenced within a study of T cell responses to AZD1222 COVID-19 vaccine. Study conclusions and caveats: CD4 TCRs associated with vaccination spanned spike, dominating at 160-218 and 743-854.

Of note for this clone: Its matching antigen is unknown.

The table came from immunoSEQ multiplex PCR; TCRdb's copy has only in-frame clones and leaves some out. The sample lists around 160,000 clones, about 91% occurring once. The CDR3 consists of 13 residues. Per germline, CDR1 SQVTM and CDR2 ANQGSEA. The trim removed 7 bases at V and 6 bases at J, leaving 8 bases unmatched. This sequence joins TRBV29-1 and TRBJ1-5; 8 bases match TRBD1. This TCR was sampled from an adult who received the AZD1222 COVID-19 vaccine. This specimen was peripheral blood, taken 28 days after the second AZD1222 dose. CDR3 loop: CSAADRAGQPQHF. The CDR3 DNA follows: TGCAGCGCCGCGGACAGGGCGGGTCAGCCCCAGCATTTT.